The clone carrying this T cell receptor beta chain showed up just a few times. Its antigen remains unknown. The data were produced by immunoSEQ multiplex PCR, yet TCRdb's version contains in-frame clones alone and is incomplete. The table shows 50,000 to 65,000 clones, with around 83% occurring only once. Time point in this sample: week 47, end of study. Every vaccination contained 300 ug of the mutant IDH1 20-mer peptide and was paired with topical imiquimod. The donor cohort comprised cases of new WHO grade 3 or 4 IDH1-mutant, ATRX-lost astrocytoma. The CDR3 is 14 residues long. CDR1 SNHLY and CDR2 FYNNEI come from the germline V gene. V shed 2 bases and J shed 6 bases, with 11 bases lying between them. This sample stems from a study of a mutant IDH1 vaccine in newly diagnosed glioma. Whole-study context: Patients received vaccination from 4-6 weeks after radiotherapy alone, or with temozolomide cycles. Patients got radiotherapy, temozolomide, or both beforehand, and most got both.

The rearrangement uses TRBV2 and TRBJ1-5, with D perhaps TRBD1 (6 bases). The specimen comprised PBMCs, sampled from a glioma patient whose treatment included an IDH1 peptide vaccine. The sequence derives from a woman in her 50s with glioma. In nucleotides, the CDR3 is TGTGCCAGCAGTGAATACAGGGTGGGTCAGCCCCAGCATTTT. Translating it yields CASSEYRVGQPQHF.